The 20 T cell receptor beta chains in this list originate from one sample, sequenced in a study of T cell changes during pregnancy in multiple sclerosis. Repertoires were generated with immunoSEQ multiplex PCR, while TCRdb's copy carries only in-frame clones and drops some. The sample holds more than 65,000 clones; about 95% are singletons and the top ten take roughly 1.2%. The source material was peripheral blood, sampled in the second trimester of pregnancy. The source of these receptors is a female donor with multiple sclerosis, enrolled in a pregnancy study.

The rearrangement links TRBV6-5 to TRBJ2-7; D may be TRBD1 (6 bases). Trimming removed 0 bases from V and 4 bases from J, with 13 bases in between. CDR1 is MNHEY, CDR2 SVGAGI, per germline. The CDR3 length is 15 residues. Here the CDR3 reads CASSYSWGRRYEQYF. Here the CDR3 DNA reads TGTGCCAGCAGTTACTCCTGGGGGCGCAGGTACGAGCAGTACTTC.

The chain combines TRBV18 with TRBJ1-1; TRBD1 might be the D (5 bases). Trimming stripped 2 bases from V and 5 bases from J, with 12 bases between. Germline loops: CDR1 KGHSH, CDR2 LQKENI. The CDR3 is made up of 14 amino acids. DNA of the CDR3: TGTGCCAGCTCACCAAACGGGGGGGGGACTGAAGCTTTCTTT. It yields the protein CASSPNGGGTEAFF.

The chain carries TRBV4-1 and TRBJ2-7; 12 bases are shared with TRBD1. Germline CDR1 is MGHRA and CDR2 is YSYEKL. The J segment lost 5 bases and the V segment lost 1 base, leaving 6 bases of the junction unmatched. The CDR3 has 16 amino acids. The CDR3 sequence is CASSQGGGQGANEQYF. Here the CDR3 DNA reads TGCGCCAGCAGCCAAGGGGGGGGACAGGGGGCCAACGAGCAGTACTTC.

This clone was recorded only once. The chain uses TRBV10-3 and TRBJ2-2; 9 bases agree with TRBD2. Germline assignment: CDR1 ENHRY and CDR2 SYGVKD. The length of the CDR3 is 12 residues. Trimming at V came to 10 bases and at J to 6 bases, leaving 3 bases not matched to a gene. Here the CDR3 reads CAKGLAPGELFF. The CDR3 nucleotides are TGTGCCAAAGGACTAGCGCCCGGGGAGCTGTTTTTT.

The chain carries TRBV5-8 and TRBJ2-7; tentative D call: TRBD2 (5 bases). The V gene's germline CDR1 is SGHTS and CDR2 YDEGEE. Deletions cut 2 bases from V and 5 bases from J, with 14 bases between. The CDR3 consists of 14 residues. CDR3 coding DNA: TGTGCCAGCAGCTTTCGAGGGCAGGCCCACGAGCAGTACTTC. Protein sequence: CASSFRGQAHEQYF.

This chain joins TRBV27 and TRBJ2-7; the D is unclear. Deletions cut 4 bases from V and 0 bases from J, with 10 bases between. In germline, CDR1 is MNHEY, CDR2 SMNVEV (reference sequence). The CDR3 length is 14 residues. CDR3 DNA sequence: TGTGCCAGCAGTTATCAGATTGGCTCCTACGAGCAGTACTTC. Residues: CASSYQIGSYEQYF.

V usage is TRBV7-9 and J usage is TRBJ1-5; 9 nucleotides agree with TRBD1. CDR1 and CDR2 (germline): SEHNR, FQNEAQ (reference sequence). This CDR3 is 16 amino acids long. The V gene end was trimmed by 4 bases and the J gene end by 1 base; junction bases not matched to a gene: 5. The chain's CDR3 is CASSSDRGWSNQPQHF. For the CDR3, the DNA is TGTGCCAGCAGCTCGGACAGGGGATGGAGCAATCAGCCCCAGCATTTT.

CDR3 sequence (DNA): TGTGCCAGCGGCTACAGGGCCTACGAGCAGTACTTC. It is translated as CASGYRAYEQYF. The chain carries TRBV27 and TRBJ2-7, with D possibly being TRBD1 (6 bases). V dropped 8 bases and J dropped 2 bases, with 10 bases sitting between them. This CDR3 comprises 12 residues. CDR1 and CDR2 (germline): MNHEY, SMNVEV (reference sequence).

The chain has TRBV19 and TRBJ2-7; D uncertain. CDR3 length: 13 amino acids. Per the germline V gene, CDR1 is LNHDA and CDR2 is SQIVND (reference sequence). The V end lost 5 bases, the J end lost 5 bases, and 13 bases lay between the germline ends. The CDR3 loop reads CASSSASHNEQYF. The CDR3 DNA follows: TGTGCCAGTAGTTCCGCTTCTCACAACGAGCAGTACTTC. Complete variable domain (other parts from reference TRBV19 and TRBJ2-7): DGGITQSPKYLFRKEGQNVTLSCEQNLNHDAMYWYRQDPGQGLRLIYYSQIVNDFQKGDIAEGYSVSREKKESFPLTVTSAQKNPTAFYLCASSSASHNEQYFGPGTRLTVT.

The chain has TRBV7-2 and TRBJ2-1; the D gene is possibly TRBD2 (6 bases). Trimming left V 4 bases short and J 3 bases short, with 10 bases between. The CDR3 runs 14 residues. In germline, CDR1 is SGHTA, CDR2 FQGNSA. In nucleotides, the CDR3 is TGTGCCAGCAGCTCGGGACTCAACTACAATGAGCAGTTCTTC. As protein: CASSSGLNYNEQFF.

The chain has TRBV25-1 and TRBJ1-1; D is undetermined. Looked up from germline, CDR1 is MGHDK and CDR2 is SYGVNS. The V and J ends lost 2 bases and 1 base respectively, with 2 bases between them. The length of the CDR3 is 12 residues. The CDR3 loop reads CASSEQNTEAFF. In DNA form, the CDR3 reads TGTGCCAGCAGTGAACAGAACACTGAAGCTTTCTTT.

The V and J genes are TRBV29-1 and TRBJ2-1, with 9 bases fitting TRBD2. CDR1 is SQVTM and CDR2 is ANQGSEA in the germline V gene. With V trimmed by 3 bases and J by 9 bases, 6 bases remained unmatched. The CDR3 runs to 13 residues. As DNA, the CDR3 is TGCAGCGTTGACGGGACTAGCATTCGTGAGCAGTTCTTC. Protein: CSVDGTSIREQFF.

The DNA for the CDR3 is TGTGCCAGCAGCAACCCAGCGGGAGAACGTACGCAGTATTTT. Protein: CASSNPAGERTQYF. This rearrangement joins TRBV7-8 to TRBJ2-3; 8 nucleotides line up with TRBD2. Looked up from germline, CDR1 is SGHVS and CDR2 is FQNEAQ. Germline trimming cut 5 bases from V and 8 bases from J; bases unmatched to any gene: 9. The CDR3 length is 14 residues.

V gene TRBV28 combines with J gene TRBJ2-1; the D gene is possibly TRBD1 (6 bases). The CDR3 is 14 amino acids. V was trimmed by 6 bases and J by 5 bases, leaving 14 bases between them. Looked up from germline, CDR1 is MDHEN and CDR2 is SYDVKM. CDR3 coding DNA: TGTGCCAGCAGGCGGCAGGGGAAACACAATGAGCAGTTCTTC. Protein: CASRRQGKHNEQFF.

This chain links TRBV6-6 with TRBJ2-7, with 11 bases lining up with TRBD1. The V segment lost 2 bases and the J segment 9 bases; nucleotides outside the gene matches: 6. This CDR3 contains 14 residues. Germline V gene sequence: CDR1 MNHNY, CDR2 SVGAGI (reference sequence). The CDR3, as DNA: TGTGCCAGCAGTTACGGGGACAGGGGGAATCGGCAGTACTTC. The encoded protein is CASSYGDRGNRQYF.

The chain couples TRBV7-9 to TRBJ2-5; 13 nucleotides line up with TRBD2. The J segment lost 5 bases and the V segment lost 5 bases, leaving 8 bases of the junction unmatched. The CDR3 extends over 16 amino acids. CDR1 and CDR2 (germline): SEHNR, FQNEAQ (reference sequence). The CDR3, as DNA: TGTGCCAGCAGCGACTCTATACTAGCGGGAGGGGAGACCCAGTACTTC. This codes for CASSDSILAGGETQYF.

The chain uses TRBV4-1 and TRBJ2-3, with a possible D match to TRBD2 (6 bases). The V gene lost 3 bases and the J gene lost 7 bases, with 20 bases spanning the gap. Germline V gives CDR1 MGHRA, CDR2 YSYEKL. The CDR3 covers 16 residues. For the CDR3, the DNA is TGCGCCAGCAGCCAGCCCGGGACTCGAAGTGCACATACGCAGTATTTT. It specifies CASSQPGTRSAHTQYF.

The chain recombines TRBV15 with TRBJ2-7, with D unclear. The germline V gene has CDR1 LNHNV and CDR2 YYDKDF (reference sequence). The CDR3 length is 16 residues. With 0 bases removed from V and 5 bases from J, the gap between germline ends came to 17 bases. In DNA form, the CDR3 reads TGTGCCACCAGCAGAGATCACGGGTTTCAGCACCACGAGCAGTACTTC. Translation: CATSRDHGFQHHEQYF.

V is TRBV5-1 and J is TRBJ2-7, with TRBD2 matching 9 bases. The ends lost 3 bases at V and 1 base at J; junction bases unmatched: 11. The CDR3 covers 17 residues. CDR1 and CDR2 from the germline V gene are SGHRS and YFSETQ. CDR3 DNA sequence: TGCGCCAGCAGCTCCGCGGGGGGGGCGCAATCTTCCTACGAGCAGTACTTC. Residues: CASSSAGGAQSSYEQYF.

J is TRBJ2-1 and V is TRBV5-6; tentatively, D is TRBD1 (6 bases). Germline V gene lookup returns CDR1 SGHDT and CDR2 YYEEEE. The CDR3 is made up of 13 amino acids. Trimming left V 4 bases short and J 8 bases short, with 13 bases between. As DNA, the CDR3 is TGTGCCAGCAGCCCCGCAGGGGTTGATGAGCAGTTCTTC. Amino acids: CASSPAGVDEQFF. Using reference TRBV5-6 and TRBJ2-1 for the parts outside the CDR3, the full variable domain is DAGVTQSPTHLIKTRGQQVTLRCSPKSGHDTVSWYQQALGQGPQFIFQYYEEEERQRGNFPDRFSGHQFPNYSSELNVNALLLGDSALYLCASSPAGVDEQFFGPGTRLTVL.